This TCR beta chain was documented in a study of blood T cell repertoires in COVID-19. Study context: Italy, Spain and the United States were the sources of the convalescent and acute COVID-19 samples.

Germline CDR1 LNHDA, CDR2 SQIVND (reference sequence). The CDR3 length is 13 residues. The V segment lost 10 bases and the J segment 3 bases; nucleotides outside the gene matches: 6. This clone was detected only once. Participant age was roughly 18 to 90 years, and participants resided in fewer than 30 US areas. Cohort placement rested on clinical history that participants reported themselves. In the authors' methods: Estimation of nucleated cell counts relied on the amplification of reference gene primers. TCRdb keeps only in-frame clones here, not all; method: immunoSEQ multiplex PCR. Clone size and V and J calls were adopted from that table, with D and trimming inferred from the DNA. Counted here are around 250,000 clones, 80% to 90% occurring once; the ten biggest clones make up around 2%.

V is TRBV19 and J is TRBJ2-3, with 8 bases that match TRBD1. Input material: PBMCs or T cells enriched from blood (not recorded which). The clonotype was recovered from a woman in her fifties or sixties who had recovered from COVID-19. CDR3 in amino acids: CAIQGANTDTQYF. The DNA for the CDR3 is TGTGCCATCCAGGGGGCGAATACAGATACGCAGTATTTT. Full variable domain (missing parts from reference TRBV19 and TRBJ2-3): DGGITQSPKYLFRKEGQNVTLSCEQNLNHDAMYWYRQDPGQGLRLIYYSQIVNDFQKGDIAEGYSVSREKKESFPLTVTSAQKNPTAFYLCAIQGANTDTQYFGPGTRLTVL.